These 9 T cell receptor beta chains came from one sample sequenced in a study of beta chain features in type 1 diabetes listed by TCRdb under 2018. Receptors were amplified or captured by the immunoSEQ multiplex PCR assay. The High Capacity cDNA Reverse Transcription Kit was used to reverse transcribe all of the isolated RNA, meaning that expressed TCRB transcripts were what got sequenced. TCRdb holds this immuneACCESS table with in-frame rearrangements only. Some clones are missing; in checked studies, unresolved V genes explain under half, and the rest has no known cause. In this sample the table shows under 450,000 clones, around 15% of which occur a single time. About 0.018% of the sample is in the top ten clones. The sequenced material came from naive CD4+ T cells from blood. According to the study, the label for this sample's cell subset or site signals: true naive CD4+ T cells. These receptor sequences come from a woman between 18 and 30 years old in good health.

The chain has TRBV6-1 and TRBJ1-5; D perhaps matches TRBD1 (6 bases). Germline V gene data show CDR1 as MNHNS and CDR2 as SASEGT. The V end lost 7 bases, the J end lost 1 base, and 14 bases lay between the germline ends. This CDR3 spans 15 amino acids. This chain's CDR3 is CASTGQLLSNQPQHF. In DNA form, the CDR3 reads TGTGCCAGCACCGGACAGCTTCTAAGCAATCAGCCCCAGCATTTT.

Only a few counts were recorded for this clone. As DNA, the CDR3 is TGTGCCAGCAGCGCGTTGTTAGCGGGAGTCCCCCACGAGCAGTACTTC. Translating it yields CASSALLAGVPHEQYF. The chain links TRBV9 to TRBJ2-7; TRBD2 agrees at 9 bases. After removal of 3 bases from V and 5 bases from J, the junction contained 12 bases not matched to a gene. Per the germline V gene, CDR1 is SGDLS and CDR2 is YYNGEE. The CDR3 sequence is 16 residues long.

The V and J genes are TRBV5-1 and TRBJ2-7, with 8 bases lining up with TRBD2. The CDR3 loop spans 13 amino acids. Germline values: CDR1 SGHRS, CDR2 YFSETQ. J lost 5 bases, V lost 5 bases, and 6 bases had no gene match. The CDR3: CASRRSGSHEQYF. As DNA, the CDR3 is TGCGCCAGCAGAAGGAGCGGGAGCCACGAGCAGTACTTC.

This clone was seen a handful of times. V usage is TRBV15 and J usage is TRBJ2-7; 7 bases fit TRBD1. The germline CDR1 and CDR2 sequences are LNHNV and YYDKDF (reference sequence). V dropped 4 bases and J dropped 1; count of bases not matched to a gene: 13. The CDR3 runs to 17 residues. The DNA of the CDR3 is TGTGCCACCAGCACGCATTCCCGGGACAGTTCTTCCTACGAGCAGTACTTC. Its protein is CATSTHSRDSSSYEQYF.

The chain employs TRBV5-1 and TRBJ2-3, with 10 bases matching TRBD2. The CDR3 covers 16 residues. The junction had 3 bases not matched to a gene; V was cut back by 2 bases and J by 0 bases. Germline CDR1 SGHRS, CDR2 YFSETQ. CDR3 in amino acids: CASSLTSGTSTDTQYF. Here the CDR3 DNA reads TGCGCCAGCAGCTTAACTAGCGGGACTAGCACAGATACGCAGTATTTT.

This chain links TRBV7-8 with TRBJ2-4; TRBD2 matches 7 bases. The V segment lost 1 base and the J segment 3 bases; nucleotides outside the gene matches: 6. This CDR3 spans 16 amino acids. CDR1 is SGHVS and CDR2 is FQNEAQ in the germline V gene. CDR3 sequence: CASSLGRERGKNIQYF. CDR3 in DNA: TGTGCCAGCAGCTTAGGGCGGGAGAGGGGCAAAAACATTCAGTACTTC. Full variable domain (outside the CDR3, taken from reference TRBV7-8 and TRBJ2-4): GAGVSQSPRYKVAKRGQDVALRCDPISGHVSLFWYQQALGQGPEFLTYFQNEAQLDKSGLPSDRFFAERPEGSVSTLKIQRTQQEDSAVYLCASSLGRERGKNIQYFGAGTRLSVL.

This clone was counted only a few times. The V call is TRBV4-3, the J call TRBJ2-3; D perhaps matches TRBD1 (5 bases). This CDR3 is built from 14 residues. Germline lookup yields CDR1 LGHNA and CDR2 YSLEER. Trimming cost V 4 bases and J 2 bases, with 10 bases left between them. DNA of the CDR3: TGCGCCAGCAGCCTAACAGGAGTCACAGATACGCAGTATTTT. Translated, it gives CASSLTGVTDTQYF.

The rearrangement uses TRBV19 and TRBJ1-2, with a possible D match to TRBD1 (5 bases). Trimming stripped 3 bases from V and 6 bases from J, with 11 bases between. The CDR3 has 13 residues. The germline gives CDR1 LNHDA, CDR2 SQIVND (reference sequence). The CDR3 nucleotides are TGTGCCAGTAGTATGACCAGGGAAGATGGCTACACCTTC. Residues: CASSMTREDGYTF.

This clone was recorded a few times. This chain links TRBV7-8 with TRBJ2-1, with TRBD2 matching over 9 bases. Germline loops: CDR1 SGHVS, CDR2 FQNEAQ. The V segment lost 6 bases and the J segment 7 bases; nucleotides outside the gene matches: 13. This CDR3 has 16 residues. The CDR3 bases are TGTGCCAGCAGTTCGTGGGTTGGCGGGAGGGCTAATGAGCAGTTCTTC. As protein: CASSSWVGGRANEQFF. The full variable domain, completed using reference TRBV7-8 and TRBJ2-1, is GAGVSQSPRYKVAKRGQDVALRCDPISGHVSLFWYQQALGQGPEFLTYFQNEAQLDKSGLPSDRFFAERPEGSVSTLKIQRTQQEDSAVYLCASSSWVGGRANEQFFGPGTRLTVL.